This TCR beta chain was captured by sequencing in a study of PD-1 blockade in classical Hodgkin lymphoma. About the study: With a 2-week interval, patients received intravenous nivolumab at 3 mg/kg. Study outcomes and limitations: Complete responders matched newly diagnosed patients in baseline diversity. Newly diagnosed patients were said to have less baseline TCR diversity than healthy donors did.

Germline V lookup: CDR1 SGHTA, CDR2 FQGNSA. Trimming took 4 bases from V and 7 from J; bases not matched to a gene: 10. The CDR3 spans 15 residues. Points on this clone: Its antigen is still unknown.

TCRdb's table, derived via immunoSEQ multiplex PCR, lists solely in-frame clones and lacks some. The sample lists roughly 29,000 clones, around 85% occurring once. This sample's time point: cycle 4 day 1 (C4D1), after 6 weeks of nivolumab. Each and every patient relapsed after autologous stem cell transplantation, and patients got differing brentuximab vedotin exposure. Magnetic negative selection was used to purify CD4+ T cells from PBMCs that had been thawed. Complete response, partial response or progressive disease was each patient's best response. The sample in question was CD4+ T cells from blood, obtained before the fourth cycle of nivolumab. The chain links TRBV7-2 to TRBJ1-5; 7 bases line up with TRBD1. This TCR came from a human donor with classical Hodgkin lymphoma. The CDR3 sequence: CASSSRGQGGQPQHF. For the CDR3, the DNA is TGTGCCAGCAGCTCAAGGGGGCAGGGAGGGCAGCCCCAGCATTTT.